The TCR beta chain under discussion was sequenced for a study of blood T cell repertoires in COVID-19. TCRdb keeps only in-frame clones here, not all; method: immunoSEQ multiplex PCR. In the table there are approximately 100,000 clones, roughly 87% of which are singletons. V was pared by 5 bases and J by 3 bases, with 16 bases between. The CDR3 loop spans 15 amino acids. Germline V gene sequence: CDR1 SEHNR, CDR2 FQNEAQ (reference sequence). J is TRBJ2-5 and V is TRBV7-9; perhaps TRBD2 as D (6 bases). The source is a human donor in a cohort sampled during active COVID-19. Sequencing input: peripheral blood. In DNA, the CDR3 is TGTGCCAGCAGCGGATTGGGTGGCGGGGAAGAGACCCAGTACTTC. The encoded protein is CASSGLGGGEETQYF.